This T cell receptor beta chain was sequenced during a study of shared clonotypes between healthy human individuals. Across the whole study: The composition of the donors was a couple of women and three men aged 18 to 49.

Ten or more counts support this clone. The material for each subset, its genomic DNA, was split evenly across several immunoSEQ plates. Here immunoSEQ multiplex PCR was the method, and the copy in TCRdb shows in-frame clones only, minus some. This table has some 1 million clones, about 75% appearing once. The sequencing input was memory CD4+ T cells sorted from blood. Subset of the sample: CD45RA-negative fraction. The TCR sequence derives from a man younger than 30 in good health.

The CDR3 sequence is CAWSRNLFDNSPLHF. As DNA, the CDR3 is TGTGCCTGGAGTAGGAATCTGTTTGATAATTCACCCCTCCACTTT. This sequence joins TRBV30 and TRBJ1-6; D gene unclear. The CDR3 spans 15 residues. The V gene's germline CDR1 is GTSNPN and CDR2 SVGIG (reference sequence). V lost 2 bases and J lost 5, with 13 bases in between.